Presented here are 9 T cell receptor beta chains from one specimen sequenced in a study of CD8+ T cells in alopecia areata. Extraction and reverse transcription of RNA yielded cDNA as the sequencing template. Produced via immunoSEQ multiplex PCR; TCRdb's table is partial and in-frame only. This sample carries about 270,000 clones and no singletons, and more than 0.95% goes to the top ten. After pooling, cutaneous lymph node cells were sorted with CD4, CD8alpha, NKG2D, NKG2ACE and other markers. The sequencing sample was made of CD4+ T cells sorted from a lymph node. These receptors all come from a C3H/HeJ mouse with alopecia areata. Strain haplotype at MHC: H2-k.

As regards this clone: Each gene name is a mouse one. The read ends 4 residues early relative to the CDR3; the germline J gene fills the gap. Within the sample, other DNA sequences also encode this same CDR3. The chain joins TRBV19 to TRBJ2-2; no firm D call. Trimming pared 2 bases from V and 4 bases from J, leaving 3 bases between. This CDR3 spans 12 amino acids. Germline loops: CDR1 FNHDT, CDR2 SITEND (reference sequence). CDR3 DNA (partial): TGTGCCAGCAGTATTGGCACCGGG. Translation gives CASSIGTG. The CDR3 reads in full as CASSIGTGQLYF.

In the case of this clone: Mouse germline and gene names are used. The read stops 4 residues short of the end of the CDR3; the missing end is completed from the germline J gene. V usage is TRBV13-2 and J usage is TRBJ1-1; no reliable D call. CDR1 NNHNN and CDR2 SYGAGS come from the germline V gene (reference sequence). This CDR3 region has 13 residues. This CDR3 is CASGEPDWGEVFF. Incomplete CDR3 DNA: TGTGCCAGCGGTGAACCAGACTGGGGA.

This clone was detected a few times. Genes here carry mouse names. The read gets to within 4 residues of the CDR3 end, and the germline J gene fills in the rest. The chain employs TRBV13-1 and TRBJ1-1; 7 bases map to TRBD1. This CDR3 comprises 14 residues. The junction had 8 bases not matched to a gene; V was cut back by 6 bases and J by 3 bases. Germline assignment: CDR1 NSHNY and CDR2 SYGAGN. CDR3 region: CASTRQGGDTEVFF. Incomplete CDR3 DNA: TGTGCCAGCACCCGGCAGGGGGGAGACACA.

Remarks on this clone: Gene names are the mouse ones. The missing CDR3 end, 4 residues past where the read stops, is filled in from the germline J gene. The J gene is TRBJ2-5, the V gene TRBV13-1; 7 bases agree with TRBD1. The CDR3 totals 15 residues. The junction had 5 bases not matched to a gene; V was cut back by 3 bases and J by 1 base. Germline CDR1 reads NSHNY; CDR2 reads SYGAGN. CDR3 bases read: TGTGCCAGCAGTGGGACAGGAAGAGACCAAGAC. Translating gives CASSGTGRDQD. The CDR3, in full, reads CASSGTGRDQDTQYF.

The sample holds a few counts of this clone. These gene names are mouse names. The chain's CDR3 is CASSFNWGHTGQLYF. The sequenced part of the CDR3 DNA is TGTGCCAGCAGTTTCAACTGGGGGCACACCGGG. J is TRBJ2-2 and V is TRBV14; 8 bases line up with TRBD2. The read ends 4 residues shy of where the CDR3 ends; the end is completed using the germline J gene. After removal of 1 base from V and 3 bases from J, the junction contained 2 bases not matched to a gene. The CDR3 loop spans 15 amino acids. The germline gives CDR1 SGHDT, CDR2 FRDEAV.

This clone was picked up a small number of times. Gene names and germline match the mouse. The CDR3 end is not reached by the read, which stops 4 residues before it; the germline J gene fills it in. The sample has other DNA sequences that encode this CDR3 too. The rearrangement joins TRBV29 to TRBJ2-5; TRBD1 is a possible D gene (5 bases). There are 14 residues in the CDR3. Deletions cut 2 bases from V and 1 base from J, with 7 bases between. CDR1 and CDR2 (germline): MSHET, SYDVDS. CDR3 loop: CASSLGGDQDTQYF. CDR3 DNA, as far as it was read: TGTGCTAGCAGTTTAGGAGGGGACCAAGAC.

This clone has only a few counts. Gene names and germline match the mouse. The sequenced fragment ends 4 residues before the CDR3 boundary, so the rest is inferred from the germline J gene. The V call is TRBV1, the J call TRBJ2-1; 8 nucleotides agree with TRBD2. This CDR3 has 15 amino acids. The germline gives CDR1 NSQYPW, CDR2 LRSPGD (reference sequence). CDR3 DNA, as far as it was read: TGCACCTGCAGTGCAGATGGGGCTGGGGGGACT. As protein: CTCSADGAGGT. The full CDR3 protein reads CTCSADGAGGTEQFF.

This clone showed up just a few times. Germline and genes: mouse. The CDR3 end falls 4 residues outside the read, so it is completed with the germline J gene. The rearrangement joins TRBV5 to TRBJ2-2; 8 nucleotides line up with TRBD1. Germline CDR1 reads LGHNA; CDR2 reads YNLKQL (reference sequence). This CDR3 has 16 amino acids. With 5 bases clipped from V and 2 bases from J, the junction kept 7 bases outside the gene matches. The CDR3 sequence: CASSSRQGRNTGQLYF. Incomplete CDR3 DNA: TGTGCCAGCAGCTCCCGACAGGGGAGGAACACCGGG.

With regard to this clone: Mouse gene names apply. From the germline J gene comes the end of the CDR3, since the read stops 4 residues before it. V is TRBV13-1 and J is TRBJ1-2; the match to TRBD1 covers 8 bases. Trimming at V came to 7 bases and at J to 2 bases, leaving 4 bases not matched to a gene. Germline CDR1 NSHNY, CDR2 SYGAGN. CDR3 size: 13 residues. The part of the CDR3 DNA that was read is TGTGCCAGCGGACAGGGAAAGAACTCC. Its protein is CASGQGKNS. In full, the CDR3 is CASGQGKNSDYTF.